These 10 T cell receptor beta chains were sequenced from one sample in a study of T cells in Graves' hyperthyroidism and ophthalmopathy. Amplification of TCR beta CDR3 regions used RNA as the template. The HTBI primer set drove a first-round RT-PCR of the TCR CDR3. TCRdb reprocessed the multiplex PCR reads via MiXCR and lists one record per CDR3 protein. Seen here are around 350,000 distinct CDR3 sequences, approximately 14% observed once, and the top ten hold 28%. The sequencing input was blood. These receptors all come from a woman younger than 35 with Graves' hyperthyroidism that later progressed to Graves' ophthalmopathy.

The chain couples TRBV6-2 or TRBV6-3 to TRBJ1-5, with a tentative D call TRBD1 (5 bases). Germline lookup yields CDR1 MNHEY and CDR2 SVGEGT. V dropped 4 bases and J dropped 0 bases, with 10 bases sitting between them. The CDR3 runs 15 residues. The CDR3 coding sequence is TGTGCCAGCAGTTCACAGGTTTATAGCAATCAGCCCCAGCATTTT. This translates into CASSSQVYSNQPQHF.

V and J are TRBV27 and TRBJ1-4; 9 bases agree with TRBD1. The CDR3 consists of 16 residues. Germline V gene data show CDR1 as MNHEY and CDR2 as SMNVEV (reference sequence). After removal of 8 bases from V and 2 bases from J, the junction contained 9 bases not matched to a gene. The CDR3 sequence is CASSGDRDRTNEKLFF. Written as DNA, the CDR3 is TGTGCCAGCTCTGGGGACAGGGATCGCACTAATGAAAAACTGTTTTTT.

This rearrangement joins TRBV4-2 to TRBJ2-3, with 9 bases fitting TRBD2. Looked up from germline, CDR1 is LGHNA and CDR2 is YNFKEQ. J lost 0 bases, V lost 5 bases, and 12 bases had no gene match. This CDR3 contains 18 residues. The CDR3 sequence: CASSVMTSGASSTDTQYF. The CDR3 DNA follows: TGTGCCAGCAGCGTAATGACTAGCGGAGCATCTAGCACAGATACGCAGTATTTT.

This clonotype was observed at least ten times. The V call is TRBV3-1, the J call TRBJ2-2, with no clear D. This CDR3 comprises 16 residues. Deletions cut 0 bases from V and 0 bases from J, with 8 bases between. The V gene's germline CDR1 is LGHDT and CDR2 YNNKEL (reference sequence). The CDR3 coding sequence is TGTGCCAGCAGCCAAGAGGTTGGGACGAACACCGGGGAGCTGTTTTTT. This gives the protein CASSQEVGTNTGELFF.

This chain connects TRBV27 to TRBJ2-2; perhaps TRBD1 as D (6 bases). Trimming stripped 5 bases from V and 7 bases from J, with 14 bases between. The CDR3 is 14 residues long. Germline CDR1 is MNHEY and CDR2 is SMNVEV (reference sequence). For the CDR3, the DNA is TGTGCCAGCAGTCCAGGGGCTAAAGGCGGGGAGCTGTTTTTT. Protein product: CASSPGAKGGELFF.

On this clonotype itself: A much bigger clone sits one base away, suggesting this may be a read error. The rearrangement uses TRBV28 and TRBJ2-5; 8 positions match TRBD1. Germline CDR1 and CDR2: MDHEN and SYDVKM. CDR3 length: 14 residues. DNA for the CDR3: TGTGCCAGCAGTTTAGGACAGGGCGTAGAGGCCCAGTACTTC. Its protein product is CASSLGQGVEAQYF. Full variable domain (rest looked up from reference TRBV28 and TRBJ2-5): DVKVTQSSRYLVKRTGEKVFLECVQDMDHENMFWYRQDPGLGLRLIYFSYDVKMKEKGDIPEGYSVSREKKERFSLILESASTNQTSMYLCASSLGQGVEAQYFGPGTRLLVL.

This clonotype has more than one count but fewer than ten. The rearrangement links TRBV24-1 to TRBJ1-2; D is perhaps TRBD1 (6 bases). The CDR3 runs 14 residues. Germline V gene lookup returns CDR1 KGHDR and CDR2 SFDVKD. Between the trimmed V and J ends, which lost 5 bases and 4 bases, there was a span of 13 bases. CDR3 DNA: TGTGCCACCAGTGGCGACAGGTTAACCTATGGCTACACCTTC. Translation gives CATSGDRLTYGYTF.

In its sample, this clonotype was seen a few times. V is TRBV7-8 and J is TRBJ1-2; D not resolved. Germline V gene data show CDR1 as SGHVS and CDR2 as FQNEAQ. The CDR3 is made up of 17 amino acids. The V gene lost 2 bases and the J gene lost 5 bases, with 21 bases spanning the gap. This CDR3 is CASSLSRTVLTSYGYTF. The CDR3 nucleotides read TGTGCCAGCAGCTTATCGAGGACGGTTCTAACATCATATGGCTACACCTTC.

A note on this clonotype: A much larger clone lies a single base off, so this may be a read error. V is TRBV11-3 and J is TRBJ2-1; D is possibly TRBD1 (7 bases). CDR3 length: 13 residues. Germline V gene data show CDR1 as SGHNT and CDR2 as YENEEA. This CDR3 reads CARSQAQGGAQFF. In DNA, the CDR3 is TGTGCCCGCAGCCAGGCCCAGGGGGGAGCGCAGTTCTTC.

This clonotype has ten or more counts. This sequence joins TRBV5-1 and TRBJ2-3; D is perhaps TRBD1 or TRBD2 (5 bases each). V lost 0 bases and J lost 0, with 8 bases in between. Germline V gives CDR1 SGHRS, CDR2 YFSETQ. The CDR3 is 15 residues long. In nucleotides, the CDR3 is TGCGCCAGCAGCTTGGAAGGGACCAGCACAGATACGCAGTATTTT. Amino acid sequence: CASSLEGTSTDTQYF.